This T cell receptor beta chain was sequenced during a study of T cells in tuberculosis. Looking at the study overall: T cells were selected with CD1B tetramers loaded with glucose monomycolate. In South Africa, adults with active tuberculosis were compared with IGRA-negative and latently infected IGRA-positive adolescents. Broader study findings: Cases with active tuberculosis were adults, while controls were adolescents. Shorter CDR3-alpha in active tuberculosis partly drove smaller distances.

In regard to this clone: No antigen is known for it.

The CDR3 sequence is 15 residues long. Trimming pared 4 bases from V and 1 base from J, leaving 12 bases between. Germline V gene data show CDR1 as SGHRS and CDR2 as YFSETQ. Clones were read by immunoSEQ multiplex PCR, and TCRdb kept only the in-frame ones, dropping some. The data show tens of thousands of clones, around nine tenths seen once. Time point indicated: new active TB diagnosis, blood taken before or within 7 days of starting treatment. The sample was PBMCs, taken at tuberculosis diagnosis. This TCR came from an adult with tuberculosis. The rearrangement uses TRBV5-1 and TRBJ1-5; possible D gene TRBD1, 6 bases. For the CDR3, the DNA is TGCGCCAGCAGCCGAGCGGGGGCGAGCAATCAGCCCCAGCATTTT. Protein product: CASSRAGASNQPQHF.